This TCR beta chain emerged from a study of blood T cell repertoires in COVID-19. The CDR3 extends over 13 amino acids. The V gene end was trimmed by 3 bases and the J gene end by 6 bases; junction bases not matched to a gene: 4. Original processing methods: Reference gene primer amplification yielded estimated nucleated cell counts. Some clones are missing from TCRdb's copy, which holds only in-frame ones; the method was immunoSEQ multiplex PCR. The V and J calls and clone size are taken from that table; D and trimming were inferred from the DNA. The data contain under 250,000 clones, 85% to 90% of them singletons.

Sequencing used PBMCs or T cells enriched from blood (not recorded which). This clonotype was obtained from a woman in her 30s with acute COVID-19. The chain couples TRBV12-3 or TRBV12-4 to TRBJ1-2, with 7 bases that match TRBD1. CDR3 in DNA: TGTGCCAGCAGTTTGACAGGGAACCATGGCTACACCTTC. This codes for CASSLTGNHGYTF.